The entry below gives a single TCR beta chain sequence along with its context. Its antigen is still unknown. It was focal radiation plus CTLA-4 blockade with ipilimumab that patients with chemo-refractory metastatic non-small-cell lung cancer received. These data belong to a study of radiotherapy plus CTLA-4 blockade in lung cancer. About the study: More than 15% of enrolled patients responded objectively, and more than 30% had disease control.

Profiled with immunoSEQ multiplex PCR; TCRdb holds only in-frame clones, not every one. Of 48,000 or so clones in the sample, approximately 85% are singletons; the top ten hold approximately 4.8%. Study conclusions and caveats: Tumor-derived TCR clones expanded in blood after radiotherapy plus ipilimumab.

The CDR3 contains 14 residues. V shed 1 base, J shed 8 bases, and the junction held 7 bases outside the gene matches. Germline V gene sequence: CDR1 SQVTM, CDR2 ANQGSEA. The receptor was derived from a human donor with non-small cell lung cancer whose response to radiotherapy plus ipilimumab could not be evaluated. The V gene is TRBV29-1, the J gene TRBJ2-1; TRBD1 matches 8 bases. The sample in question was peripheral blood, obtained from a patient treated with radiotherapy plus ipilimumab. The CDR3 nucleotides are TGCAGCGTTGAAGCGGACAGGGATGGCGATGAGCAGTTCTTC. This codes for CSVEADRDGDEQFF.